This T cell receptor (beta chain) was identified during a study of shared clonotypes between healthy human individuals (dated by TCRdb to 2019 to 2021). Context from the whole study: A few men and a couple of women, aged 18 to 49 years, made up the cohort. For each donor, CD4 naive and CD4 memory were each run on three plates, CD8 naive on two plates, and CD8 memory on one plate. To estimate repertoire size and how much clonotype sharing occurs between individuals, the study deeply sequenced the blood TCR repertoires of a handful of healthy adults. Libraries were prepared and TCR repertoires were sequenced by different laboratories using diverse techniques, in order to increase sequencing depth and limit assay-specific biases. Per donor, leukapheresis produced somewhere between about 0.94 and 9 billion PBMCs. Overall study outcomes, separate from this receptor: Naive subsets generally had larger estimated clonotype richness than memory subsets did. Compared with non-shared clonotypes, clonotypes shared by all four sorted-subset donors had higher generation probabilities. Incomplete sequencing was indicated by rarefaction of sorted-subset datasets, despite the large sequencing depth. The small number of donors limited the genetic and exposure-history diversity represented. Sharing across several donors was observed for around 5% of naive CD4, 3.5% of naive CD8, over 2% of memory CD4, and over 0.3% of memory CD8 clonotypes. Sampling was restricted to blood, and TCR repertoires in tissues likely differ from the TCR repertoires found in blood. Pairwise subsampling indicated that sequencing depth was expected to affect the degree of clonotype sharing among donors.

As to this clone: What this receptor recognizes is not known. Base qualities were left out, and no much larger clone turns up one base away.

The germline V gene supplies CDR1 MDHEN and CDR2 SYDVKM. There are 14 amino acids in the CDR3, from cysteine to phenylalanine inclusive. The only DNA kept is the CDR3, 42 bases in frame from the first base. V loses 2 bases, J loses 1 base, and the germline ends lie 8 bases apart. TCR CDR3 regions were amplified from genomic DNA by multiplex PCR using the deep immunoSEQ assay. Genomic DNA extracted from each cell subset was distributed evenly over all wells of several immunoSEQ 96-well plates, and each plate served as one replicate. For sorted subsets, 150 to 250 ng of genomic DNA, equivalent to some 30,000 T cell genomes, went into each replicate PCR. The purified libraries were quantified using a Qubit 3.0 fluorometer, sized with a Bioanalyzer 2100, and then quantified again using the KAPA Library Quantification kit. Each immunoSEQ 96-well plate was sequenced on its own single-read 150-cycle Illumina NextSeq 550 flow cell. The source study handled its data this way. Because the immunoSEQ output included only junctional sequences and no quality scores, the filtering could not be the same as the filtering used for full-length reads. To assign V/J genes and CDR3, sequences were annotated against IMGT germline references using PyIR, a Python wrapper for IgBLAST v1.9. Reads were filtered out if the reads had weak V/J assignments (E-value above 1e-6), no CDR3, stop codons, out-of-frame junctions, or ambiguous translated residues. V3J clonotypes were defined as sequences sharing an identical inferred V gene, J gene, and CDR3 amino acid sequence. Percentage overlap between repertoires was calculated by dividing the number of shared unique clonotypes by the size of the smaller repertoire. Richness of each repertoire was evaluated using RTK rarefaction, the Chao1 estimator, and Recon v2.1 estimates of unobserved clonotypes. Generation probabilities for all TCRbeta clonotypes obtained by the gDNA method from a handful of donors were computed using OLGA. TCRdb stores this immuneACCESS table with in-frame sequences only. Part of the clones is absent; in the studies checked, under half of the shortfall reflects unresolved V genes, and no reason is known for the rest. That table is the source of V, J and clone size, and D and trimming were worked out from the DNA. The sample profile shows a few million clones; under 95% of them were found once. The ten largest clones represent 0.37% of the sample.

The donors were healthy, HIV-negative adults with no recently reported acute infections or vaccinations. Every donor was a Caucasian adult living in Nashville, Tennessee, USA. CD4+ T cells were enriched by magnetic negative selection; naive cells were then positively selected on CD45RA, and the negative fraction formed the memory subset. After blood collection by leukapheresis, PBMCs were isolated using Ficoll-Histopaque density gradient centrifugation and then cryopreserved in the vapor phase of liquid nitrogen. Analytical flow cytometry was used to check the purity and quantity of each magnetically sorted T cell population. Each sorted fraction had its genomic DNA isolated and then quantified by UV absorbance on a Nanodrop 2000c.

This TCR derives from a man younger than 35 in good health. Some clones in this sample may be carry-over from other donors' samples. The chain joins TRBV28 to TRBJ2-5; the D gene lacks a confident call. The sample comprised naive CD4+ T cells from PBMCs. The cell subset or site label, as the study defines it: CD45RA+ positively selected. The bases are TGTGCCAGCAGTTTACTGGCCCTCCAAGAGACCCAGTACTTC. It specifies CASSLLALQETQYF.